The T cell receptor beta chain under discussion was sequenced for a study of vaccination and CD4 T cells after COVID-19 (dated by TCRdb to between 2021 and 2024). Regarding the research as a whole: In the convalescent cohort there were six males and four females, among whom were two Hispanic individuals, seven Caucasians, two Asians and one multiracial person. Each participant got two doses of either the Pfizer-BioNTech BNT162b2 vaccine (n=8) or the Moderna mRNA-1273 vaccine (n=2). Post-COVID blood samples from convalescent patients were collected a median of about 110 days after diagnosis, with a range of roughly 35 to 170 days. Post-vaccine blood samples were taken a median of approximately 70 days after the second vaccine dose, with a range of about 13 to 250 days. The cultures were stimulated with overlapping spike peptide pools from SARS-CoV-2 and from the common cold coronaviruses HCoV-NL63, HCoV-OC43 and HCoV-229E. As controls, cultures received a CEFX viral epitope pool (the positive control), an HIV-1 Nef peptide pool (the negative control), or no peptide at all. In approximately ten COVID-19 convalescent patients and a handful of infection-naive healthy vaccine recipients, the spike-specific CD4+ TCR repertoire before mRNA vaccination was compared with the repertoire after mRNA vaccination. Memory CD4+ T cell crossreactivity between SARS-CoV-2 and common cold coronavirus spike proteins was assessed at the TCR clonotype level in an earlier paper using these donors. The investigation overall reported the following: The median count of SARS-CoV-2-reactive clonotypes went up from 20 to 25 after infection to approximately 40 after vaccination, although the change was not significant. Of the vaccine-specific clones found in convalescent patients, nearly all (304 of 307) were mono-reactive for SARS-CoV-2 spike instead of being cross-reactive with common cold coronaviruses. In convalescent patients, a median roughly 85% of post-vaccine SARS-CoV-2-reactive clones were detected only after vaccination, and vaccine-specific priming was suggested by this finding. Relatively few convalescent patients were included in the study, and early timepoints after natural infection were not analyzed.

The CDR3, from cysteine to phenylalanine, totals 17 residues. Only CDR3 DNA is held: 51 bases, read in frame from base 1. Deletion took 2 bases off V and 4 bases off J, with a span of 20 bases between the germline ends. CDR1 is given as MNHEY and CDR2 as SVGEGT, both from the germline V gene. Libraries were prepared through PCR. DNA from cultured CD4+ T cells was subjected to TCR sequencing with the Oncomine TCR Beta short-read assay at the Johns Hopkins FTIC core. Genomic DNA was extracted from the cultured CD4+ T cells with the QIAamp micro DNA kit. Oncomine TCR Beta libraries made from cultured CD4+ T cells were pooled using unique dual indexes and sequenced on an Illumina iSeq 100. The source study handled its data this way. Non-productive sequences were removed, and CDR3s not starting with C, not ending with F or W, or shorter than 7 amino acids were discarded. Antigen-specific clonotypes were identified with the MANAFEST web application by comparing peptide-stimulated wells with reference and other culture wells. An FDR below 0.05, an odds ratio above 5, and a productive frequency above 0.1% in at least two of three replicate wells were required for clones to be considered positive. A clonotype counted as cross-reactive if it showed significant expansion both in the SARS-CoV-2 spike wells and in at least one common cold coronavirus spike condition. CDR3 homology was assessed with Levenshtein distances (stringdist) and unrooted phylogenetic trees (ape) in R version 3.6.1. TCRdb took the public reads, trimmed them with fastp at Q25, ran MiXCR for clone calling and kept in-frame beta chains. Every distinct CDR3 protein forms one entry, paired with its most common genes and DNA. TCRdb assigned the V and J calls; the authors' analysis was not used. This sample comprises about 7,200 distinct CDR3 sequences, about 35% of them detected only once. The top ten clones comprise about a third of the sample.

The treatment or condition label here, explained by the study, means: approximately nine-day PBMC culture with coronavirus spike peptide pools or control peptides (ViraFEST assay). CD4+ T cells from unexposed donors were collected before the COVID-19 pandemic (2011-2018). The ViraFEST assay was used in the study, in which antigen-specific T cells were expanded with peptide pools and expanded clonotypes were subsequently identified by TCR sequencing. More than 1.5 million PBMCs per well were cultured in IMDM with 5% human AB serum and roughly 10 IU/ml IL-2, plus 10 ug/ml peptide pools. Half of the culture medium was replaced with fresh IL-2-containing medium on days 3 and 7. After less than 12 days of culture, CD4+ T cells were isolated by negative selection using the EasySep CD4+ T cell isolation kit. As cell number allowed, CD4+ T cells from unexposed donors were tested for reactivity to SARS-CoV-2 S and N and to four common cold coronavirus spike pools. PBMCs were separated from whole blood using Ficoll-Paque Plus gradient centrifugation and then either used fresh or cryopreserved at -140C. Culture conditions were generally each tested in triplicate wells. The leukapheresis product used for the unexposed donors was purchased from a commercial source.

Of note for this clonotype: Its antigen target is currently unknown. Base qualities are missing; no much larger clone stands one base away.

The sequenced sample consisted of CD4+ T cells from blood, cultured in vitro. The V gene is TRBV6-2 or TRBV6-3 and the J gene is TRBJ2-5; too little of a D gene remains to name it. The receptor was derived from a human donor in good health. This receptor has the CDR3 CASSYKAVADSRETQYF. At the DNA level, the sequence is TGTGCCAGCAGTTACAAGGCAGTAGCAGACTCTAGAGAGACCCAGTACTTC.